Presented here are 15 T cell receptor beta chains from one specimen sequenced in a study of cytomegalovirus exposure and HLA in healthy donors. PCR primers comprised 60 Vbeta and 13 Jbeta primers. Assay: immunoSEQ multiplex PCR; the TCRdb copy retains only in-frame clones and omits some. Among 150,000 to 200,000 clones, around three quarters were seen once, and the ten largest hold 2% to 2.5%. Sequenced: PBMCs. Receptor source: a woman aged 30 to 39 in good health and CMV-seropositive.

The rearrangement uses TRBV11-2 and TRBJ1-3; TRBD1 is a possible D gene (5 bases). V shed 5 bases and J shed 5 bases, with 13 bases lying between them. The CDR3 loop spans 14 amino acids. The germline CDR1 and CDR2 sequences are SGHAT and FQNNGV. The CDR3 is CASSGRGLRNTIYF. The DNA for the CDR3 is TGTGCCAGCAGCGGGAGGGGATTGAGAAACACCATATATTTT.

The rearrangement joins TRBV19 to TRBJ2-1, with 7 nucleotides matching TRBD2. Trimming removed 5 bases from V and 2 bases from J; junction bases left unmatched: 9. This CDR3 is 16 amino acids long. In germline, CDR1 is LNHDA, CDR2 SQIVND (reference sequence). DNA for the CDR3: TGTGCCAGTAGTTCACTAGCGACGACCCCCTACAATGAGCAGTTCTTC. Amino acids: CASSSLATTPYNEQFF. Using reference TRBV19 and TRBJ2-1 for the parts outside the CDR3, the full variable domain is DGGITQSPKYLFRKEGQNVTLSCEQNLNHDAMYWYRQDPGQGLRLIYYSQIVNDFQKGDIAEGYSVSREKKESFPLTVTSAQKNPTAFYLCASSSLATTPYNEQFFGPGTRLTVL.

This clone was found a few times. The V gene is TRBV28, the J gene TRBJ2-3, with 7 bases aligning to TRBD1. Germline V gene data show CDR1 as MDHEN and CDR2 as SYDVKM. The CDR3 runs to 17 residues. Germline trimming cut 5 bases from V and 2 bases from J; bases unmatched to any gene: 13. The CDR3 nucleotides read TGTGCCAGCAGTATCTTCAAAACAGGGGCGGACACAGATACGCAGTATTTT. Translated: CASSIFKTGADTDTQYF.

J is TRBJ1-5 and V is TRBV4-1; 9 nucleotides match TRBD1. The CDR3 has 16 residues. Germline-derived CDR1 and CDR2 are MGHRA and YSYEKL. V shed 1 base and J 7 bases; nucleotides not matched to a gene: 8. CDR3 sequence: CASSQVPDRGDQPQHF. The CDR3 DNA reads as TGCGCCAGCAGCCAAGTTCCGGACAGGGGAGACCAGCCCCAGCATTTT.

This sequence joins TRBV6-5 and TRBJ2-7; the match to TRBD1 covers 12 bases. The germline V gene has CDR1 MNHEY and CDR2 SVGAGI. Trimming at V came to 7 bases and at J to 7 bases, leaving 8 bases not matched to a gene. This CDR3 spans 14 amino acids. CDR3 sequence (DNA): TGTGCCAGCACAGCCGGGACAGGGGGCTATGAGCAGTACTTC. The encoded protein is CASTAGTGGYEQYF.

In its sample, this clone was seen a few times. The J gene is TRBJ2-7, the V gene TRBV11-3, with 12 positions matching TRBD2. The J segment lost 4 bases and the V segment lost 5 bases, leaving 15 bases of the junction unmatched. Germline values: CDR1 SGHNT, CDR2 YENEEA. The CDR3 length is 18 residues. CDR3 sequence: CASSTTTPRLAGEYEQYF. For the CDR3, the DNA is TGTGCCAGCAGCACAACAACCCCCCGACTAGCGGGGGAGTACGAGCAGTACTTC.

The chain links TRBV15 to TRBJ2-7; 7 nucleotides agree with TRBD1. Germline V gene sequence: CDR1 LNHNV, CDR2 YYDKDF (reference sequence). V was clipped by 5 bases and J by 7 bases; unmatched bases: 2. The CDR3 extends over 11 amino acids. The CDR3 sequence is CATSATGEQYF. In nucleotides, the CDR3 is TGTGCCACCAGCGCGACAGGGGAGCAGTACTTC.

V and J are TRBV6-1 and TRBJ2-7; D may be TRBD1 (5 bases). The CDR3 length is 12 residues. Germline lookup yields CDR1 MNHNS and CDR2 SASEGT. The V gene lost 2 bases and the J gene lost 4 bases, with 6 bases spanning the gap. The CDR3 region has the DNA TGTGCCAGCAGTGAAACAGGTTACGAGCAGTACTTC. It is translated as CASSETGYEQYF.

The chain has TRBV5-6 and TRBJ2-5; 10 bases map to TRBD1. The CDR3 is made up of 15 amino acids. V shed 3 bases and J 2 bases; nucleotides not matched to a gene: 4. Germline V gene sequence: CDR1 SGHDT, CDR2 YYEEEE. This CDR3 reads CASSSDRGQQETQYF. As DNA, the CDR3 is TGTGCCAGCAGCTCCGACAGGGGGCAGCAAGAGACCCAGTACTTC.

The chain carries TRBV7-2 and TRBJ2-3, with TRBD1 matching over 8 bases. Trimming at V came to 3 bases and at J to 6 bases, leaving 2 bases not matched to a gene. There are 13 residues in the CDR3. Germline V gene lookup returns CDR1 SGHTA and CDR2 FQGNSA. This CDR3 reads CASSLDRADTQYF. CDR3 coding DNA: TGTGCCAGCAGCTTGGACAGGGCGGATACGCAGTATTTT.

The chain uses TRBV27 and TRBJ1-4; no definite D call. The CDR3 contains 13 residues. Between the trimmed V and J ends, which lost 4 bases and 7 bases, there was a span of 10 bases. Germline V gives CDR1 MNHEY, CDR2 SMNVEV (reference sequence). The CDR3 DNA is TGTGCCAGCAGTTCGCGGGGTTTTGAAAAACTGTTTTTT. Its translation: CASSSRGFEKLFF. Together with reference TRBV27 and TRBJ1-4, the CDR3 gives the full variable domain: EAQVTQNPRYLITVTGKKLTVTCSQNMNHEYMSWYRQDPGLGLRQIYYSMNVEVTDKGDVPEGYKVSRKEKRNFPLILESPSPNQTSLYFCASSSRGFEKLFFGSGTQLSVL.

V is TRBV9 and J is TRBJ2-5; weak D call: TRBD1 (6 bases). Germline CDR1 SGDLS, CDR2 YYNGEE. Trimming pared 4 bases from V and 2 bases from J, leaving 9 bases between. The CDR3 has 13 amino acids. CDR3 protein: CASSTRGQETQYF. The CDR3 bases are TGTGCCAGCAGCACAAGGGGGCAAGAGACCCAGTACTTC.

The chain employs TRBV6-6 and TRBJ2-2; D not resolved. The V gene's germline CDR1 is MNHNY and CDR2 SVGAGI (reference sequence). Trimming took 0 bases from V and 8 from J, leaving 7 bases between them. The CDR3 sequence is 13 residues long. CDR3 in DNA: TGTGCCAGCAGTTACTCCGACAAAGGGGAGCTGTTTTTT. Protein: CASSYSDKGELFF.

The rearrangement links TRBV6-5 to TRBJ1-1, with 9 bases fitting TRBD1. From germline, CDR1 is MNHEY and CDR2 SVGAGI. The length of the CDR3 is 14 residues. V gave up 1 base and J gave up 5 bases; unmatched junction bases: 2. In nucleotides, the CDR3 is TGTGCCAGCAGTTACTTGGGACAGGGTACTGAAGCTTTCTTT. It encodes CASSYLGQGTEAFF.

This clone was recorded a few times. The chain recombines TRBV30 with TRBJ2-3; 9 bases fit TRBD2. Germline V gives CDR1 GTSNPN, CDR2 SVGIG (reference sequence). This CDR3 has 14 residues. V lost 5 bases, J lost 0 bases, and 3 bases stayed unmatched. The DNA for the CDR3 is TGTGCCTGGTTAGCGGGGGTAAGCACAGATACGCAGTATTTT. Translation gives CAWLAGVSTDTQYF.